The entry below gives a single T cell receptor beta chain sequence along with its context. The antigen remains unidentified. This table comes from immunoSEQ multiplex PCR, and its TCRdb copy is limited to in-frame clones, with some not included. The table includes about 200,000 clones, 75% to 80% detected once. This sample stems from a study of cytotoxic CD8 clonotypes in ibrutinib-treated CLL. The V end lost 4 bases, the J end lost 5 bases, and 15 bases lay between the germline ends. The CDR3 extends over 14 amino acids. Germline V gene sequence: CDR1 SGHDT, CDR2 YYEEEE. General study points: Sampling times differed between sustained-remission and progressing patients. Clonality climbed at ibrutinib response, then dropped toward baseline at progression. Patients showed higher baseline clonality than age-matched healthy donors, and it tracked circulating CD8+ T-cell counts.

The rearrangement joins TRBV5-6 to TRBJ2-5, with D possibly being TRBD1 (6 bases). Here the sequenced sample was PBMCs, taken after 12 months of ibrutinib treatment. This clonotype was obtained from a human donor with chronic lymphocytic leukemia. This CDR3 is CASSILGQGETQYF. The CDR3 DNA reads as TGTGCCAGCAGCATCCTAGGGCAGGGGGAGACCCAGTACTTC.